This T cell receptor beta chain was recovered during a study of T cell responses to AZD1222 COVID-19 vaccine. TCRdb's table, derived via immunoSEQ multiplex PCR, lists solely in-frame clones and lacks some. Of about 69,000 clones in the sample, 75% to 90% are singletons; the top ten hold 25%. V lost 0 bases to trimming and J lost 2 bases, with 9 bases between them. Germline CDR1 reads MNHEY; CDR2 reads SVGAGI. The CDR3 is 15 residues long. The chain joins TRBV6-5 to TRBJ2-3; possible D gene TRBD2, 6 bases. This material consisted of peripheral blood, taken 28 days after the second AZD1222 dose. The sequence derives from an adult who received the AZD1222 COVID-19 vaccine. The CDR3 loop reads CASSYSRGITDTQYF. As DNA, the CDR3 is TGTGCCAGCAGTTACTCACGGGGGATCACAGATACGCAGTATTTT.